The 9 T cell receptor beta chains in this list originate from one sample, sequenced in a study of T-cell reconstitution after alpha-beta-depleted transplantation in children. Using unique molecular identifiers, the investigators prepared the TCRbeta library. TCRdb re-called the PCR reads with MiXCR, one entry per CDR3 protein. In the table there are 98,000 or so distinct CDR3 sequences, less than 25% of which are singletons. The sequences come from PBMCs, collected before TCRalphabeta/CD19-depleted stem cell transplant. The source of these receptors is a boy between 2 and 10 years old with acute lymphoblastic leukemia, due to receive a stem cell transplant.

This clonotype appeared many times. V and J are TRBV20-1 and TRBJ2-7; 8 positions match TRBD1. This CDR3 has 16 amino acids. Germline V lookup: CDR1 DFQATT, CDR2 SNEGSKA (reference sequence). V shed 5 bases and J 2 bases; nucleotides not matched to a gene: 14. CDR3 coding DNA: TGCAGTGCTGACTCAAGGACAGGGCGTTTTACCTACGAGCAGTACTTC. This gives the protein CSADSRTGRFTYEQYF.

V and J are TRBV12-3 or TRBV12-4 and TRBJ1-2, with 8 bases that match TRBD1. This CDR3 spans 14 amino acids. Trimming cost V 4 bases and J 8 bases; bases outside gene matches: 9. This chain's CDR3 is CASSSRDRPQGYTF. The CDR3 DNA is TGTGCCAGCAGTTCCCGGGACAGGCCTCAGGGCTACACCTTC.

The chain recombines TRBV5-1 with TRBJ2-1, with 10 bases lining up with TRBD2. The ends lost 1 base at V and 8 bases at J; junction bases unmatched: 12. The length of the CDR3 is 17 residues. Germline assignment: CDR1 SGHRS and CDR2 YFSETQ. The CDR3 DNA reads as TGCGCCAGCAGCTTGAGGGGAGGGCTAGCGGGAGTGGATGAGCAGTTCTTC. It codes for CASSLRGGLAGVDEQFF.

The sample holds a few counts of this clonotype. The V call is TRBV9, the J call TRBJ2-5; 8 nucleotides line up with TRBD1. Germline V gene data show CDR1 as SGDLS and CDR2 as YYNGEE. Trimming at V came to 0 bases and at J to 5 bases, leaving 6 bases not matched to a gene. The CDR3 contains 15 residues. The CDR3 region is CASSVATGGRETQYF. In DNA, the CDR3 is TGTGCCAGCAGCGTAGCAACAGGGGGTCGGGAGACCCAGTACTTC.

This clonotype has ten or more counts. The chain has TRBV6-2 or TRBV6-3 and TRBJ2-1; 7 bases are a match to TRBD2. The trim removed 1 base at V and 10 bases at J, leaving 7 bases unmatched. Per the germline V gene, CDR1 is MNHEY and CDR2 is SVGEGT. There are 14 residues in the CDR3. Here the CDR3 reads CASSYLGGRGEQFF. CDR3 sequence (DNA): TGTGCCAGCAGTTACTTGGGCGGGAGAGGGGAGCAGTTCTTC.

This clonotype was counted only a few times. Here the CDR3 DNA reads TGTGCCAGCAGTCTGACGGGGAGCACTGAAGCTTTCTTT. Amino acids: CASSLTGSTEAFF. The J gene is TRBJ1-1, the V gene TRBV6-2 or TRBV6-3; D not certain. The CDR3 loop spans 13 amino acids. Trimming removed 5 bases from V and 4 bases from J, with 11 bases in between. Germline V gene lookup returns CDR1 MNHEY and CDR2 SVGEGT.

The chain joins TRBV9 to TRBJ1-3; no clear D gene. CDR3 length: 13 amino acids. Germline loops: CDR1 SGDLS, CDR2 YYNGEE. V lost 1 base to trimming and J lost 4 bases, with 6 bases between them. The CDR3 DNA sequence: TGTGCCAGCAGCGTAAGAATGGGAAACACCATATATTTT. The encoded protein is CASSVRMGNTIYF.

The chain recombines TRBV25-1 with TRBJ1-2; 9 bases are shared with TRBD1. V dropped 7 bases and J dropped 7; count of bases not matched to a gene: 10. The CDR3 is 14 amino acids. Germline V gene data show CDR1 as MGHDK and CDR2 as SYGVNS. The CDR3, as DNA: TGTGCCAGCAAGGTTACAGGGGGCGGACTTGGCTACACCTTC. Amino acid sequence: CASKVTGGGLGYTF.

This clonotype occurred many times. The chain recombines TRBV7-2 with TRBJ2-5; D remains ambiguous. Per germline, CDR1 SGHTA and CDR2 FQGNSA. The CDR3 contains 14 residues. The ends were cut back, 1 base at V and 5 bases at J, with 11 bases in the middle. The CDR3: CASSLVSGRETQYF. CDR3 in DNA: TGTGCCAGCAGCTTAGTCTCAGGTCGGGAGACCCAGTACTTC.